One and the same sample provided the 31 T cell receptor beta chains below, sequenced in a study of blood T cells in healthy people across ages. The authors ran a second PCR of about 7 to 11 cycles using a sample-barcoded 5' primer and a J-beta primer mix. TCRdb ran MiXCR on the 5' RACE reads and lists one entry per CDR3 protein. In the table there are 1 million or so distinct CDR3 sequences, less than 25% of which are singletons. These data were likewise used in another study, on T cells of mothers and their children.

Material: blood. These receptors all come from a girl aged 2 to 9 in good health.

This clonotype was recorded a few times. V is TRBV7-2 and J is TRBJ1-5, with 8 bases matching TRBD1. After removal of 6 bases from V and 7 bases from J, the junction contained 8 bases not matched to a gene. The length of the CDR3 is 14 residues. From germline, CDR1 is SGHTA and CDR2 FQGNSA. CDR3 coding DNA: TGTGCCAGCAGTTCTGACAGGGGAGGGCAGCCCCAGCATTTT. Translated, it gives CASSSDRGGQPQHF.

In its sample, this clonotype was seen once. The rearrangement joins TRBV7-9 to TRBJ2-1, with 11 bases lining up with TRBD2. Per the germline V gene, CDR1 is SEHNR and CDR2 is FQNEAQ (reference sequence). After removal of 3 bases from V and 6 bases from J, the junction contained 10 bases not matched to a gene. The CDR3 is 17 amino acids. CDR3 nucleotide sequence: TGTGCCAGCAGCTTGATAGCGGGAGGGCCTCTTTCCAATGAGCAGTTCTTC. Translated: CASSLIAGGPLSNEQFF.

The chain is built from TRBV20-1 and TRBJ1-2; unclear D gene. From germline, CDR1 is DFQATT and CDR2 SNEGSKA (reference sequence). The CDR3 is 15 residues long. V shed 0 bases and J shed 2 bases, with 13 bases lying between them. CDR3 in amino acids: CSARDREGPNYGYTF. Here the CDR3 DNA reads TGCAGTGCTAGAGATCGGGAGGGTCCCAACTATGGCTACACCTTC.

This clonotype came up a few times. The chain couples TRBV7-2 to TRBJ2-1, with 8 bases identical to TRBD2. Germline V gene lookup returns CDR1 SGHTA and CDR2 FQGNSA. The CDR3 has 15 residues. Trimming removed 4 bases from V and 3 bases from J; junction bases left unmatched: 5. This CDR3 reads CASSSSGSGYNEQFF. In DNA, the CDR3 is TGTGCCAGCAGCTCCAGCGGGAGTGGCTACAATGAGCAGTTCTTC.

The chain links TRBV7-9 to TRBJ2-2; D is unresolved. Germline assignment: CDR1 SEHNR and CDR2 FQNEAQ (reference sequence). Deletions cut 3 bases from V and 7 bases from J, with 9 bases between. The CDR3 sequence is 13 residues long. CDR3 region: CASSFVLNGELFF. CDR3 sequence (DNA): TGTGCCAGCAGCTTTGTGCTCAACGGGGAGCTGTTTTTT.

The table lists this clonotype with many counts. This chain uses TRBV6-1 with TRBJ2-2; 9 nucleotides line up with TRBD2. Per germline, CDR1 MNHNS and CDR2 SASEGT. V gave up 2 bases and J gave up 4 bases; unmatched junction bases: 5. This CDR3 contains 16 residues. The CDR3 reads CASSELAGASTGELFF. The CDR3 coding sequence is TGTGCCAGCAGTGAATTAGCGGGAGCTTCCACCGGGGAGCTGTTTTTT.

The J gene is TRBJ1-1, the V gene TRBV29-1; D gene uncertain. The germline V gene encodes CDR1 SQVTM and CDR2 ANQGSEA. V was trimmed by 3 bases and J by 1 base, leaving 15 bases between them. The CDR3 contains 15 residues. This CDR3 reads CSVEVGFKGNTEAFF. CDR3 sequence (DNA): TGCAGCGTTGAGGTCGGTTTCAAGGGGAACACTGAAGCTTTCTTT.

The chain joins TRBV3-1 to TRBJ2-5; D is unclear. V was cut by 5 bases and J by 2 bases, with 18 bases left in between. This CDR3 is built from 16 residues. Germline lookup yields CDR1 LGHDT and CDR2 YNNKEL (reference sequence). This CDR3 reads CASSGLLLSTQETQYF. CDR3 in DNA: TGTGCCAGCAGCGGCCTCCTACTCTCGACGCAAGAGACCCAGTACTTC.

The sample holds a few counts of this clonotype. The chain couples TRBV4-1 to TRBJ2-6; maybe TRBD1 (6 bases). Germline V gene lookup returns CDR1 MGHRA and CDR2 YSYEKL. The CDR3 covers 19 residues. The V gene lost 3 bases and the J gene lost 0 bases, with 18 bases spanning the gap. Here the CDR3 reads CASSHEGVPSYSGANVLTF. DNA of the CDR3: TGCGCCAGCAGCCATGAGGGGGTCCCCTCTTACTCTGGGGCCAACGTCCTGACTTTC.

The rearrangement links TRBV4-3 to TRBJ1-6; D is undetermined. Germline V gene lookup returns CDR1 LGHNA and CDR2 YSLEER. V shed 1 base and J shed 7 bases, with 8 bases lying between them. The length of the CDR3 is 14 residues. The CDR3 coding sequence is TGCGCCAGCAGCCAAGTAATGGAAAATTCACCCCTCCACTTT. Encoded protein: CASSQVMENSPLHF.

This clonotype came up a few times. The rearrangement uses TRBV12-3 or TRBV12-4 and TRBJ2-3, with D perhaps being TRBD1 or TRBD2 (5 bases each). This CDR3 comprises 15 residues. V lost 4 bases to trimming and J lost 2 bases, with 13 bases between them. CDR3 protein: CASSSWDGATDTQYF. CDR3 nucleotide sequence: TGTGCCAGCAGTTCCTGGGACGGAGCCACAGATACGCAGTATTTT.

The chain is built from TRBV24-1 and TRBJ2-1; D is perhaps TRBD2 (5 bases). The germline V gene encodes CDR1 KGHDR and CDR2 SFDVKD. The CDR3 totals 16 residues. The V end was cut by 2 bases, the J end by 2 bases, with 12 bases between. The CDR3 spells CATSDSGIGAYNEQFF. Written as DNA, the CDR3 is TGTGCCACCAGTGATTCGGGAATCGGCGCCTACAATGAGCAGTTCTTC.

This clonotype was observed a handful of times. This chain links TRBV2 with TRBJ2-2; 15 bases match TRBD2. The CDR3 covers 16 residues. J gave up 8 bases and V 6 bases, and 7 bases lay outside the gene matches. CDR1 and CDR2 (germline): SNHLY, FYNNEI. The chain's CDR3 is CASRQGLAGGGGELFF. As DNA, the CDR3 is TGTGCCAGCAGACAGGGACTAGCGGGAGGCGGTGGGGAGCTGTTTTTT.

This clonotype has more than one count but fewer than ten. This chain uses TRBV6-1 with TRBJ2-1; 9 nucleotides line up with TRBD1. The DNA end lines up better with TRBJ2-7; the J call may be wrong. The CDR3 spans 15 residues. CDR1 and CDR2 (germline): MNHNS, SASEGT. Here the CDR3 DNA reads TGTGCCAGCAGTGAGCTAGGGACAGGGACGCACGAGCAGTACTTC. Encoded protein: CASSELGTGTHEQYF.

Many counts were recorded for this clonotype. V usage is TRBV13 and J usage is TRBJ2-5, with D tentatively TRBD1 or TRBD2 (5 bases each). The CDR3 runs to 14 residues. CDR1 is PRHDT and CDR2 is FYEKMQ in the germline V gene (reference sequence). V shed 4 bases and J shed 0 bases, with 9 bases lying between them. The CDR3 reads CASSSRDHQETQYF. The CDR3 DNA is TGTGCCAGCAGCTCGAGGGACCACCAAGAGACCCAGTACTTC.

The chain combines TRBV10-3 with TRBJ2-7; D may be TRBD2 (6 bases). The CDR3 covers 14 residues. Deletions cut 9 bases from V and 10 bases from J, with 25 bases between. CDR1 is ENHRY, CDR2 SYGVKD, per germline. CDR3 nucleotide sequence: TGTGCCATGTGGTCGGCGGGGCAACAAGGGGCCCAGTACTTC. Encoded protein: CAMWSAGQQGAQYF.

The genes are TRBV4-2 and TRBJ2-3; TRBD1 aligns across 7 bases. Germline V gene lookup returns CDR1 LGHNA and CDR2 YNFKEQ. The CDR3 length is 15 residues. Unmatched junction bases numbered 4, after V lost 0 bases and J lost 4 bases. Written as DNA, the CDR3 is TGTGCCAGCAGCCAAGAGACAGGGCTAGCAGATACGCAGTATTTT. Its protein is CASSQETGLADTQYF.

The V and J genes are TRBV29-1 and TRBJ2-1, with TRBD2 as a possible D gene (5 bases). The J call may be mistaken, given a closer DNA end match to TRBJ2-5. CDR1 and CDR2 from the germline V gene are SQVTM and ANQGSEA. The CDR3 sequence is 15 residues long. For the CDR3, the DNA is TGCAGCGTTGAACCGGTGGGTCGAAGAGGGGAGACCCAGTACTTC. As protein: CSVEPVGRRGETQYF.

This clonotype was seen only a few times. CDR3 sequence (DNA): TGCGCCAGCCGACTAGCGGGTCCAGACGAGCAGTACTTC. Residues: CASRLAGPDEQYF. The chain joins TRBV10-2 to TRBJ2-7, with 10 bases matching TRBD2. The CDR3 contains 13 residues. V lost 8 bases to trimming and J lost 5 bases; unmatched junction nucleotides: 6. Germline lookup yields CDR1 WSHSY and CDR2 SAAADI.

In its sample, this clonotype was seen a few times. The chain joins TRBV6-2 or TRBV6-3 to TRBJ1-1, with D uncertain. V lost 6 bases and J lost 6, with 17 bases in between. CDR1 MNHEY and CDR2 SVGEGT come from the germline V gene. The CDR3 covers 14 residues. In DNA form, the CDR3 reads TGTGCCAGCAGCGACGGCGTGAATAGGGCTGAAGCTTTCTTT. Translating it yields CASSDGVNRAEAFF.

In its sample, this clonotype was seen many times. The chain has TRBV3-1 and TRBJ1-5; 11 bases align to TRBD1. J was trimmed by 3 bases and V by 3 bases; bases with no gene match: 4. The CDR3 runs to 16 residues. CDR1 and CDR2 (germline): LGHDT, YNNKEL (reference sequence). CDR3 sequence (DNA): TGTGCCAGCAGCCATGGGGACAGGGGGAACAATCAGCCCCAGCATTTT. Amino acid sequence: CASSHGDRGNNQPQHF.

This clonotype was counted only a few times. This chain uses TRBV6-5 with TRBJ2-5, with 8 positions matching TRBD1. CDR1 and CDR2 (germline): MNHEY, SVGAGI. The ends lost 8 bases at V and 1 base at J; junction bases unmatched: 3. The CDR3 extends over 13 amino acids. In DNA form, the CDR3 reads TGTGCCAGCCAAACAGGGGGCCAAGAGACCCAGTACTTC. It encodes CASQTGGQETQYF.

This clonotype was seen a few times. CDR3 sequence reads: CASQGGAPGAYEQYF. For the CDR3, the DNA is TGTGCCAGCCAAGGCGGGGCCCCTGGGGCCTACGAGCAGTACTTC. J is TRBJ2-7 and V is TRBV6-2 or TRBV6-3, with D maybe TRBD2 (6 bases). Trimming cost V 8 bases and J 2 bases, with 19 bases left between them. Looked up from germline, CDR1 is MNHEY and CDR2 is SVGEGT. The CDR3 consists of 15 residues.

The chain employs TRBV13 and TRBJ2-7; tentative D call: TRBD2 (5 bases). Germline V CDR1 and CDR2: PRHDT, FYEKMQ (reference sequence). The CDR3 runs to 14 residues. V was cut by 3 bases and J by 7 bases, with 16 bases left in between. CDR3 protein: CASSLLSAGGEQYF. DNA of the CDR3: TGTGCCAGCAGCTTGCTTTCGGCGGGCGGGGAGCAGTACTTC.

This clonotype appeared a few times. This chain links TRBV6-1 with TRBJ1-5; D is undetermined. V gave up 0 bases and J gave up 10 bases, with 4 bases separating them. The CDR3 covers 11 residues. CDR1 is MNHNS, CDR2 SASEGT, per germline. CDR3 sequence reads: CASSEAPPQHF. CDR3 nucleotides: TGTGCCAGCAGTGAAGCGCCTCCCCAGCATTTT.

The J gene is TRBJ2-3, the V gene TRBV29-1, with D uncertain. The CDR3 has 13 amino acids. V was shortened by 1 base and J by 4 bases, with 9 bases between the two germline ends. Germline V gives CDR1 SQVTM, CDR2 ANQGSEA. CDR3 in amino acids: CSVEGGRADTQYF. The CDR3 DNA reads as TGCAGCGTTGAAGGAGGCCGGGCAGATACGCAGTATTTT.

This clonotype has just a few counts. The chain employs TRBV5-1 and TRBJ1-6; possibly TRBD1 for D (5 bases). Germline V gene sequence: CDR1 SGHRS, CDR2 YFSETQ. The germline V and J ends were trimmed by 0 bases and 5 bases, with 12 bases remaining between them. This CDR3 region has 16 residues. CDR3 protein: CASSLGIRANNSPLHF. For the CDR3, the DNA is TGCGCCAGCAGCTTGGGGATCAGGGCTAATAATTCACCCCTCCACTTT.

This clonotype turned up a few times. This chain joins TRBV28 and TRBJ2-1; TRBD1 agrees at 7 bases. The CDR3 spans 16 residues. With 5 bases clipped from V and 6 bases from J, the junction kept 13 bases outside the gene matches. Germline V gene sequence: CDR1 MDHEN, CDR2 SYDVKM. For the CDR3, the DNA is TGTGCCAGCAGTATAACCGGGACAGTGAAAACCAATGAGCAGTTCTTC. Its translation is CASSITGTVKTNEQFF.

The rearrangement uses TRBV7-9 and TRBJ2-4; no clear D gene. Trimming removed 4 bases from V and 0 bases from J, with 10 bases in between. In germline, CDR1 is SEHNR, CDR2 FQNEAQ (reference sequence). The CDR3 runs 15 residues. The chain's CDR3 is CASSSGSLAKNIQYF. CDR3 bases: TGTGCCAGCAGCTCCGGTAGTCTAGCCAAAAACATTCAGTACTTC.

This clonotype turned up a few times. The chain uses TRBV12-3 or TRBV12-4 and TRBJ1-4; D is ambiguous. V was trimmed by 3 bases and J by 5 bases, leaving 10 bases between them. The CDR3 totals 14 residues. CDR3 coding DNA: TGTGCCAGCAGTTTTGAGGCCCCGAATGAAAAACTGTTTTTT. As protein: CASSFEAPNEKLFF.

This clonotype was seen only a few times. The junction differs from germline at one of its ends, possibly a read error. The rearrangement uses TRBV5-1 and TRBJ2-1, with D possibly TRBD2 on 6 matching bases. Germline loops: CDR1 SGHRS, CDR2 YFSETQ. This CDR3 region has 13 residues. In nucleotides, the CDR3 is TGTGCCAGCAGTTTGGGGGGAGAGGGTGAGCAGTTCTTC. It is translated as CASSLGGEGEQFF.